These 22 T cell receptor beta chains share one sample of origin, sequenced in a study of T cells in Graves' hyperthyroidism and ophthalmopathy. Amplification of TCR beta CDR3 regions used RNA as the template. The HTBI primer set drove a first-round RT-PCR of the TCR CDR3. TCRdb redid the calling of the multiplex PCR reads with MiXCR, one entry per CDR3 protein. Among 690,000 or so distinct CDR3 sequences listed, roughly 20% were seen once. Sequenced: blood. The receptor set was obtained from a woman aged 45-65 years with Graves' hyperthyroidism that later progressed to Graves' ophthalmopathy.

The rearrangement uses TRBV20-1 and TRBJ2-2; weak D call: TRBD1 (6 bases). V gave up 1 base and J gave up 0 bases, with 12 bases separating them. The CDR3 is 16 amino acids. Germline V gene sequence: CDR1 DFQATT, CDR2 SNEGSKA (reference sequence). The CDR3: CSARVVRTANTGELFF. The CDR3 nucleotides are TGCAGTGCTAGAGTGGTAAGGACAGCGAACACCGGGGAGCTGTTTTTT.

With respect to this clonotype: This may be a read error: a much more frequent sequence differs by one nucleotide. Given the absence of the conserved phenylalanine or tryptophan at the CDR3 end, a read error is likely. The chain joins TRBV12-3 or TRBV12-4 to TRBJ2-3; D is ambiguous. V was pared by 5 bases and J by 2 bases, with 11 bases between. The CDR3 is 14 residues long. The CDR3 coding sequence is TGTGCCAGCAGTAAATACCTAAACACAGATACGCAGTATCTT. It codes for CASSKYLNTDTQYL.

This clonotype has a count of ten or more. The chain uses TRBV20-1 and TRBJ2-7, with 14 bases aligning to TRBD2. This CDR3 is 16 amino acids long. V gave up 0 bases and J gave up 3 bases; unmatched junction bases: 4. Germline assignment: CDR1 DFQATT and CDR2 SNEGSKA (reference sequence). CDR3 sequence reads: CSARDGLAGGDYEQYF. The CDR3 DNA sequence: TGCAGTGCTAGAGATGGACTAGCGGGGGGCGACTACGAGCAGTACTTC.

The CDR3 is CASSFASGSYNEKLFF. The CDR3 DNA reads as TGTGCCAGCAGCTTCGCGTCCGGGTCCTACAATGAAAAACTGTTTTTT. This chain uses TRBV5-5 with TRBJ1-4; D unclear. The CDR3 length is 16 residues. CDR1 is SGHKS and CDR2 is YYEKEE in the germline V gene (reference sequence). V lost 2 bases and J 5 bases, leaving 16 bases between the germline ends.

The genes are TRBV20-1 and TRBJ2-3; 14 bases match TRBD2. Losses at the gene ends were 3 bases for V and 8 bases for J; bases not matched to a gene: 13. Germline values: CDR1 DFQATT, CDR2 SNEGSKA (reference sequence). This CDR3 has 17 residues. The CDR3 loop is CSASSTTSGGGPGTQYF. The CDR3 nucleotides are TGCAGTGCTAGCTCCACGACTAGCGGGGGGGGGCCAGGTACGCAGTATTTT.

There are a few counts of this clonotype. This chain uses TRBV9 with TRBJ1-2; tentative D call: TRBD1 (5 bases). From germline, CDR1 is SGDLS and CDR2 YYNGEE. Trimming took off 4 bases at V and 1 base at J, with 17 bases between the two ends. The CDR3 consists of 16 residues. CDR3 amino acids: CASSPTWARGNYGYTF. CDR3 bases: TGTGCCAGCAGCCCGACCTGGGCGAGGGGTAACTATGGCTACACCTTC.

This clonotype has a count of ten or more. This chain connects TRBV14 to TRBJ2-7, with D tentatively TRBD1 (6 bases). Germline assignment: CDR1 SGHDN and CDR2 FVKESK. V lost 1 base and J 3 bases, leaving 13 bases between the germline ends. There are 15 residues in the CDR3. In DNA form, the CDR3 reads TGTGCCAGCAGCCAAGGGGGACATCTGATCTACGAGCAGTACTTC. Amino acid sequence: CASSQGGHLIYEQYF. The full variable domain, its missing parts supplied by reference TRBV14 and TRBJ2-7, is EAGVTQFPSHSVIEKGQTVTLRCDPISGHDNLYWYRRVMGKEIKFLLHFVKESKQDESGMPNNRFLAERTGGTYSTLKVQPAELEDSGVYFCASSQGGHLIYEQYFGPGTRLTVT.

This clonotype was counted a few times. This rearrangement joins TRBV12-3 or TRBV12-4 to TRBJ2-3; D is undetermined. V was trimmed by 8 bases and J by 11 bases, leaving 20 bases between them. This CDR3 is 13 amino acids long. CDR3 loop: CASVSRLNYMQYF. CDR3 DNA: TGTGCCAGCGTATCCCGGCTGAATTATATGCAGTATTTT.

The V and J genes are TRBV6-2 or TRBV6-3 and TRBJ2-7; either TRBD1 or TRBD2 may fit D (6 bases each). Germline CDR1 and CDR2: MNHEY and SVGEGT. The germline V and J ends were trimmed by 2 bases and 5 bases, with 16 bases remaining between them. This CDR3 has 15 residues. Here the CDR3 reads CASSYRGIHRDEQYF. Written as DNA, the CDR3 is TGTGCCAGCAGTTACCGGGGGATTCACAGGGACGAGCAGTACTTC.

This clonotype was observed a few times. The rearrangement uses TRBV5-1 and TRBJ2-5; 9 nucleotides line up with TRBD1. V shed 4 bases and J 6 bases; nucleotides not matched to a gene: 10. Germline CDR1 and CDR2: SGHRS and YFSETQ. The CDR3 is 15 residues long. The CDR3 loop reads CASSLDRGLRQTQYF. The CDR3 DNA follows: TGCGCCAGCAGCCTGGACAGGGGACTCCGACAGACCCAGTACTTC.

J is TRBJ1-1 and V is TRBV20-1; 9 bases are a match to TRBD1. With V trimmed by 5 bases and J by 5 bases, 15 bases remained unmatched. This CDR3 contains 16 residues. Germline-derived CDR1 and CDR2 are DFQATT and SNEGSKA (reference sequence). The CDR3 DNA sequence: TGCAGTGCTGAACAGGGGGCAATGAATATAGTAACTGAAGCTTTCTTT. It codes for CSAEQGAMNIVTEAFF.

This clonotype was picked up a small number of times. The V gene is TRBV14, the J gene TRBJ2-1; 7 bases align to TRBD2. Germline trimming cut 5 bases from V and 9 bases from J; bases unmatched to any gene: 13. This CDR3 region has 15 residues. Germline-derived CDR1 and CDR2 are SGHDN and FVKESK. The chain's CDR3 is CASSFLFGGGSEQFF. CDR3 DNA: TGTGCCAGCAGCTTCCTTTTTGGGGGGGGGTCTGAGCAGTTCTTC.

The chain carries TRBV6-5 and TRBJ1-5, with unresolved D. The V end lost 2 bases, the J end lost 0 bases, and 11 bases lay between the germline ends. Germline CDR1 MNHEY, CDR2 SVGAGI. The CDR3 has 16 amino acids. In nucleotides, the CDR3 is TGTGCCAGCAGTTACCAAAAGGGTGATAGCAATCAGCCCCAGCATTTT. This encodes CASSYQKGDSNQPQHF.

The V and J genes are TRBV6-2 or TRBV6-3 and TRBJ2-3; 8 bases map to TRBD2. This CDR3 has 18 residues. J was trimmed by 2 bases and V by 5 bases; bases with no gene match: 15. From germline, CDR1 is MNHEY and CDR2 SVGEGT. The DNA of the CDR3 is TGTGCCAGCAGTGCCACGTTCAGCGGGGGCCCTACCACAGATACGCAGTATTTT. It codes for CASSATFSGGPTTDTQYF.

The chain carries TRBV5-1 and TRBJ2-2, with D possibly called TRBD1 or TRBD2 (5 bases each). CDR3 size: 14 residues. V lost 0 bases and J 6 bases, leaving 9 bases between the germline ends. Per germline, CDR1 SGHRS and CDR2 YFSETQ. The chain's CDR3 is CASSLDRGSGELFF. The CDR3 DNA follows: TGCGCCAGCAGCTTGGATCGGGGCTCCGGGGAGCTGTTTTTT. The variable domain in full, with the rest retrieved from reference TRBV5-1 and TRBJ2-2, is KAGVTQTPRYLIKTRGQQVTLSCSPISGHRSVSWYQQTPGQGLQFLFEYFSETQRNKGNFPGRFSGRQFSNSRSEMNVSTLELGDSALYLCASSLDRGSGELFFGEGSRLTVL.

The J gene is TRBJ2-7, the V gene TRBV7-9; TRBD1 matches 9 bases. The CDR3 runs to 15 residues. Per germline, CDR1 SEHNR and CDR2 FQNEAQ (reference sequence). V lost 4 bases, J lost 1 base, and 5 bases stayed unmatched. CDR3 residues: CASSSGQGTSYEQYF. The DNA for the CDR3 is TGTGCCAGCAGCTCAGGACAGGGGACATCCTACGAGCAGTACTTC.

This clonotype was counted at least ten times. The J gene is TRBJ2-3, the V gene TRBV27; possible D gene TRBD1, 5 bases. The CDR3 consists of 16 residues. Trimming took 4 bases from V and 1 from J, leaving 15 bases between them. Germline CDR1 reads MNHEY; CDR2 reads SMNVEV (reference sequence). CDR3 DNA: TGTGCCAGCAGTTCTCAACCAAGACAGCGCACAGATACGCAGTATTTT. Translating it yields CASSSQPRQRTDTQYF.

This clonotype was counted only a few times. V is TRBV6-2 or TRBV6-3 and J is TRBJ1-2; TRBD1 matches at 7 bases. The V gene's germline CDR1 is MNHEY and CDR2 SVGEGT. The CDR3 has 16 residues. The trim removed 3 bases at V and 3 bases at J, leaving 10 bases unmatched. CDR3 coding DNA: TGTGCCAGCAGTTATCTCACAGGGGCCTTTGACTATGGCTACACCTTC. Its translation is CASSYLTGAFDYGYTF.

This clonotype was counted only a few times. V is TRBV5-5 and J is TRBJ1-5; possibly TRBD1 for D (5 bases). V lost 1 base and J 3 bases, leaving 11 bases between the germline ends. This CDR3 region has 15 residues. Per germline, CDR1 SGHKS and CDR2 YYEKEE (reference sequence). CDR3 nucleotide sequence: TGTGCCAGCAGCTTGCTACAGGAGTTCAATCAGCCCCAGCATTTT. Amino acid sequence: CASSLLQEFNQPQHF.

J is TRBJ1-2 and V is TRBV5-6; the D gene is possibly TRBD1 (6 bases). The CDR3 runs 15 residues. Germline lookup yields CDR1 SGHDT and CDR2 YYEEEE. Trimming took off 4 bases at V and 8 bases at J, with 21 bases between the two ends. DNA of the CDR3: TGTGCCAGCAGCGAACAGGGAAGAGCTATGGGAGGCTACACCTTC. This encodes CASSEQGRAMGGYTF.

Here the CDR3 DNA reads TGCAGCGTTGGGGAGGGGGGGGGTGGCACTGAAGCTTTCTTT. Translated: CSVGEGGGGTEAFF. This chain connects TRBV29-1 to TRBJ1-1; possibly TRBD1 for D (6 bases). The V end lost 4 bases, the J end lost 4 bases, and 16 bases lay between the germline ends. This CDR3 spans 14 amino acids. CDR1 SQVTM and CDR2 ANQGSEA come from the germline V gene. Using reference TRBV29-1 and TRBJ1-1 for the parts outside the CDR3, the full variable domain is SAVISQKPSRDICQRGTSLTIQCQVDSQVTMMFWYRQQPGQSLTLIATANQGSEATYESGFVIDKFPISRPNLTFSTLTVSNMSPEDSSIYLCSVGEGGGGTEAFFGQGTRLTVV.

This clonotype was observed many times. V is TRBV3-1 and J is TRBJ2-1, with D perhaps matching TRBD2 (6 bases). The germline V gene has CDR1 LGHDT and CDR2 YNNKEL (reference sequence). This CDR3 spans 14 amino acids. Trimming shortened V by 2 bases and J by 6 bases, and 11 bases separated the two germline ends. This CDR3 reads CASSQPRRGNEQFF. CDR3 coding DNA: TGTGCCAGCAGCCAACCTCGGCGGGGCAATGAGCAGTTCTTC.